Each of the 11 T cell receptor beta chains below was sequenced from the same sample in a study of shared clonotypes between healthy human individuals. Libraries were prepared by immunoSEQ multiplex PCR; TCRdb keeps only in-frame clonotypes and omits some of them. The sample yields 1.4 million to 1.5 million clones, roughly 96% seen once. Source material: naive CD4+ T cells sorted from blood. Subset in this sample: CD45RA+ positively selected. The receptors stem from a man younger than 40 in good health.

The rearrangement links TRBV21-1 to TRBJ2-7; no check of the table's D call, TRBD1, against the DNA was made. TRBV21-1 is deemed a pseudogene. This CDR3 spans 18 amino acids. The CDR3 nucleotides are TGTGCCAGCAGCAAAGTCTCACCCAGGACAGGGAGCTCCTACGAGCAGTACTTC. This translates into CASSKVSPRTGSSYEQYF.

The count of this clone is one. The V call is TRBV6-1, the J call TRBJ2-7; D possibly corresponds to TRBD2 (5 bases). V dropped 6 bases and J dropped 2 bases, with 11 bases sitting between them. The CDR3 extends over 13 amino acids. Looked up from germline, CDR1 is MNHNS and CDR2 is SASEGT. The CDR3 loop reads CASSGDGAYEQYF. For the CDR3, the DNA is TGTGCCAGCAGCGGAGACGGGGCCTACGAGCAGTACTTC.

This rearrangement joins TRBV15 to TRBJ2-3; 11 bases align to TRBD2. After removal of 5 bases from V and 5 bases from J, the junction contained 6 bases not matched to a gene. This CDR3 region has 15 residues. The germline gives CDR1 LNHNV, CDR2 YYDKDF (reference sequence). The CDR3 here is CATSLTGTSGDTQYF. In nucleotides, the CDR3 is TGTGCCACCAGCTTAACTGGGACTAGCGGAGATACGCAGTATTTT.

The chain carries TRBV7-2 and TRBJ1-2, with D uncertain. V gave up 1 base and J gave up 0 bases, with 9 bases separating them. The V gene's germline CDR1 is SGHTA and CDR2 FQGNSA. The length of the CDR3 is 15 residues. The CDR3, as DNA: TGTGCCAGCAGCTTAGTCGGCAGGACTAACTATGGCTACACCTTC. Amino acid sequence: CASSLVGRTNYGYTF. Full variable domain (missing parts from reference TRBV7-2 and TRBJ1-2): GAGVSQSPSNKVTEKGKDVELRCDPISGHTALYWYRQSLGQGLEFLIYFQGNSAPDKSGLPSDRFSAERTGGSVSTLTIQRTQQEDSAVYLCASSLVGRTNYGYTFGSGTRLTVV.

J is TRBJ2-1 and V is TRBV7-6; TRBD2 agrees at 8 bases. CDR3 size: 13 residues. Unmatched junction bases numbered 3, after V lost 4 bases and J lost 7 bases. CDR1 and CDR2 from the germline V gene are SGHVS and FNYEAQ. CDR3: CASSSTSDNEQFF. The CDR3 nucleotides read TGTGCCAGCAGCTCGACTAGCGATAATGAGCAGTTCTTC.

The sample holds one count of this clone. The chain carries TRBV6-1 and TRBJ2-5; the D gene is possibly TRBD2 (6 bases). The CDR3 has 15 residues. Between the trimmed V and J ends, which lost 3 bases and 7 bases, there was a span of 18 bases. Germline V CDR1 and CDR2: MNHNS, SASEGT. The CDR3 protein is CASSDLPGGSGTQYF. CDR3 nucleotides: TGTGCCAGCAGTGACCTCCCCGGGGGATCCGGGACCCAGTACTTC.

This chain joins TRBV28 and TRBJ2-1; D gene ambiguous. Germline-derived CDR1 and CDR2 are MDHEN and SYDVKM. The CDR3 totals 16 residues. Trimming took 10 bases from V and 0 from J, leaving 19 bases between them. The CDR3 sequence is CATLTAVPGSYNEQFF. The CDR3 nucleotides are TGTGCCACCCTGACGGCTGTTCCGGGCTCCTACAATGAGCAGTTCTTC. The whole variable domain, filled in from reference TRBV28 and TRBJ2-1, reads DVKVTQSSRYLVKRTGEKVFLECVQDMDHENMFWYRQDPGLGLRLIYFSYDVKMKEKGDIPEGYSVSREKKERFSLILESASTNQTSMYLCATLTAVPGSYNEQFFGPGTRLTVL.

V is TRBV29-1 and J is TRBJ2-1, with 10 bases matching TRBD2. The CDR3 has 16 amino acids. The V gene's germline CDR1 is SQVTM and CDR2 ANQGSEA. The V segment lost 4 bases and the J segment 7 bases; nucleotides outside the gene matches: 13. CDR3 nucleotides: TGCAGCGTTGGGTGGACTAGCGGTTTCATTGGTAATGAGCAGTTCTTC. This codes for CSVGWTSGFIGNEQFF.

This sequence joins TRBV7-9 and TRBJ2-5; D possibly corresponds to TRBD2 (6 bases). Germline-derived CDR1 and CDR2 are SEHNR and FQNEAQ (reference sequence). Trimming left V 5 bases short and J 5 bases short, with 15 bases between. The CDR3 covers 14 residues. The CDR3 is CASSLTMAGETQYF. The DNA of the CDR3 is TGTGCCAGCAGCCTAACTATGGCGGGGGAGACCCAGTACTTC.

In the case of this clone: At one of its ends the junction is not consistent with the germline gene, which may arise from a read error. The CDR3 DNA follows: TGCGCCAGCAGCTTACCCCGGCAGCCGCCTATTGATGGCTACACCTTC. Translation: CASSLPRQPPIDGYTF. The chain carries TRBV7-9 and TRBJ1-2; D call uncertain. This CDR3 has 16 amino acids. Germline CDR1 is SEHNR and CDR2 is FQNEAQ (reference sequence).

The chain recombines TRBV7-2 with TRBJ1-2, with D uncertain. CDR3 length equals 13 residues. Trimming shortened V by 8 bases and J by 6 bases, and 16 bases separated the two germline ends. Looked up from germline, CDR1 is SGHTA and CDR2 is FQGNSA. The CDR3 loop reads CASRPLRVNGYTF. For the CDR3, the DNA is TGTGCCAGCCGCCCCCTTCGCGTTAATGGCTACACCTTC.